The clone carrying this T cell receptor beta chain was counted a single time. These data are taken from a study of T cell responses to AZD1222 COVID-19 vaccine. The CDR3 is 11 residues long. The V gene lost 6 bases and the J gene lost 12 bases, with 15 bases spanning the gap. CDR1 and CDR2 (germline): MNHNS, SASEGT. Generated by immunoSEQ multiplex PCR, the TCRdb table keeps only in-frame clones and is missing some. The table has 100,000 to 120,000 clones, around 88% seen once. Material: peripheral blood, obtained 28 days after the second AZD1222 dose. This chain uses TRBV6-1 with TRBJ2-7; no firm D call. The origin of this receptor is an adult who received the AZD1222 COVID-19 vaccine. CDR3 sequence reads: CASRLVEGWYF. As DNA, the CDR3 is TGTGCCAGCAGACTCGTGGAAGGCTGGTACTTC.